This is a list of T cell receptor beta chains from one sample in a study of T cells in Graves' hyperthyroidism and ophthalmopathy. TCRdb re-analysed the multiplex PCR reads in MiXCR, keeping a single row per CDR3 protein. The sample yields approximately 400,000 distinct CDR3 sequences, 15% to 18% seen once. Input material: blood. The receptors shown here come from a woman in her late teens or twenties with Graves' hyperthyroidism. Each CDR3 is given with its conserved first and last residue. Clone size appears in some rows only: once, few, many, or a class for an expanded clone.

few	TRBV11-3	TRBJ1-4	CASSAGQGAGEKLFF
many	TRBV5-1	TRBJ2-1	CASSFSGTGGVNEQFF
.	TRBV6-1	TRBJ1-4	CASSVGRVYEKLFF
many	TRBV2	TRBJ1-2	CASSEAPGAGTF
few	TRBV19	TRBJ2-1	CASSLRLAGGLGNEQFF
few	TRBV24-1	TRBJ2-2	CATSDSGGTGELFF
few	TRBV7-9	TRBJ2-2	CASSLPARSNTGELFF
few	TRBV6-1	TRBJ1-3	CASSPIFRGTGTLSGNTIYF
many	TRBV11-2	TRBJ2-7	CASSLAPIAGTDRKTYEQYF
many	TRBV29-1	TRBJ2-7	CSVCILLGQEQYF
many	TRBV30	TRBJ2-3	CAWSVRRTSGRTDTQYF
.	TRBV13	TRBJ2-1	CASMRRLLNNEQFF
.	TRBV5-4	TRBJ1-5	CASSLVVPQHF
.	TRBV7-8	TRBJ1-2	CASSTDSRYGYTF
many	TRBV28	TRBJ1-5	CASADQIGTDNQPQHF
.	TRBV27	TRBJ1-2	CASSLASEYGYTF
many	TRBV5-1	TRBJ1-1	CASSRRGMGGGQTEAFF
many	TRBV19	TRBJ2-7	CASSKQASSYEQYF
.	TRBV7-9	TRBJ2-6	CASSLRWKHGSGANVLTF
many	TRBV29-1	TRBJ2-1	CSVVGTSGRANNEQFF
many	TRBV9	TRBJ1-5	CASSYGDNQPQHF
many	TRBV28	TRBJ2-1	CASINTLGASEQFF
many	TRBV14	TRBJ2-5	CASSQDLGVGETQYF
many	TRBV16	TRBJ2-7	CASSQSTEGEQYF
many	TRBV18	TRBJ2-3	CASSVRDRGTDTQYF
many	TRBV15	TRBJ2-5	CATSEGQGVQETQYF
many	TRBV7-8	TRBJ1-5	CASSSPGTGWGNQPQHF
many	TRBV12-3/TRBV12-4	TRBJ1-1	CASSLQGAYTEAFF
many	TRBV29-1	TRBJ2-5	CSARQGKRETQYF
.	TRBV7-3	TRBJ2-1	CASSSLAGDSYNEQFF
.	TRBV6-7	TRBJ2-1	CASSYLPRGSSYNEQFF
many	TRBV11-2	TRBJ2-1	CASSFSGGARNEQFF
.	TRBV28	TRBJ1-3	CASAPQGARGNTIYF
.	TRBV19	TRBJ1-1	CASSMRGLKAFF
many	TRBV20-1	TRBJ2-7	CSATPESTPSYEQYF
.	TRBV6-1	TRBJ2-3	CASGPGTSEVDTQYF
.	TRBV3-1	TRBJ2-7	CASSPHGGSYEQYF
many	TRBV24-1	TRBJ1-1	CATSDLRQANTEAFF
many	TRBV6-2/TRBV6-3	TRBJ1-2	CASSYSGARGYTF
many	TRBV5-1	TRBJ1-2	CASSTSVNTGTGYGYTF
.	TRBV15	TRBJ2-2	CVTAKGGELFF
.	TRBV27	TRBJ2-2	CASSLYPGGIGTGELFF
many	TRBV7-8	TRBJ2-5	CASSLQVPMTQYF
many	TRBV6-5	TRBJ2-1	CASSYSITSGRARIDNEQFF
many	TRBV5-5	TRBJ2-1	CASSSVWGGIYNEQFF
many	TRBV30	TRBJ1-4	CAFFLGEKLFF
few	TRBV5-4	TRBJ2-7	CASSLDSSREQYF
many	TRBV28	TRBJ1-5	CASSTGPLAPQHF
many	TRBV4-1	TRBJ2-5	CASSQGPLAGQETQYF
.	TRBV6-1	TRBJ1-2	CASKLLYRQQSYGYTF
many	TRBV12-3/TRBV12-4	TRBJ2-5	CASSRLRTTGQETQYF
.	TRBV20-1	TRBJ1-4	CSARPPYGGRGEKLFF
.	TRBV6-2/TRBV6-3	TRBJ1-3	CASSPLDGSSGNTIYF
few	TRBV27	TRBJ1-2	CASTPGQGVGYTF
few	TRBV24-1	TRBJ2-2	CATTGTSGTGELFF
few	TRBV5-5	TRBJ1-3	CASSLGTGGFSGNTIYF
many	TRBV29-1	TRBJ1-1	CSLNRGQVDTEAFF
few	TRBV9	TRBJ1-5	CASSPPAPPQHF